The clone carrying this T cell receptor beta chain was picked up one time. The antigen is not known. The data were produced by immunoSEQ multiplex PCR, yet TCRdb's version contains in-frame clones alone and is incomplete. This table holds 180,000 or so clones, 94% found once. This CDR3 is 14 amino acids long. Between the trimmed V and J ends, which lost 3 bases and 6 bases, there was a span of 11 bases. Germline lookup yields CDR1 SGHNT and CDR2 YENEEA. This sample is drawn from a study of T cell responses to AZD1222 COVID-19 vaccine. Overall study findings and caveats: Reportedly, nearly half of unique spike TCRs recognized epitopes outside B.1.351/B.1.1.7 mutations. The donor cohort was predominantly white British with a female majority, and clonal diversity may have been underestimated.

The sample consisted of peripheral blood, taken on day 0 of AZD1222 vaccination. The sequence was obtained from an adult in good health. The chain couples TRBV11-3 to TRBJ2-2; TRBD1 might be the D (6 bases). The chain's CDR3 is CASSFGQKAGELFF. CDR3 DNA: TGTGCCAGCAGCTTCGGACAGAAGGCCGGGGAGCTGTTTTTT.